This T cell receptor (beta chain) was documented in a study of CD8 T cells in ankylosing spondylitis (dated by TCRdb to about 2017). Some background on the complete study: T cell receptor beta repertoires were profiled in healthy donors and ankylosing spondylitis patients so that disease-linked TCR variants could be found. Samples of peripheral blood were taken, and for ankylosing spondylitis patients, synovial fluid was collected as well. In total, the full study cohort was made up of 85 to 140 healthy donors and 25 or so ankylosing spondylitis patients. Here is what the overall study found, with its caveats: According to the report, matched synovial fluid samples from ankylosing spondylitis patients were significantly enriched for the disease-linked clones. Some TCR beta motif variants had previously been reported in synovial fluid and blood of reactive arthritis patients, which suggested common disease-initiation mechanisms. A TCR beta motif of seven or eight highly homologous amino acid variants appeared characteristic of blood from ankylosing spondylitis patients. In peripheral blood, the disease-linked clones were found at relatively low frequencies and had a CD8+ phenotype.

V gives up 6 bases and J gives up 6 bases, and the segment between their germline ends measures 9 bases. The CDR3, cysteine through phenylalanine, is 10 amino acids long. The DNA shown is the 30-base CDR3, in frame from base 1. CDR1 DFQATT and CDR2 SNEGSKA were looked up in the germline V gene (reference sequence). Instrument on record: Illumina HiSeq 2500. Quantitative 5'-RACE with molecular barcodes was the method used to prepare the TCR beta libraries. The original methods were these. A new computational method, built on a probabilistic model of VDJ rearrangement, was used to identify disease-linked TCR variants. The public reads were reanalyzed by TCRdb: fastp trimming at Q25, MiXCR alignment, in-frame beta chains only. Rows with one shared CDR3 protein collapse into an entry with the most common genes and DNA. TCRdb, not the authors, supplied the V and J calls. For this sample the table gives around 230,000 distinct CDR3 sequences, of which 8.6% were detected only once. The ten largest clones capture about 6.5% of the sample.

This clonotype was counted at least ten times. It lacks a known antigen. Base qualities were left out, and no much larger clone turns up one base away. This sequence uses TRBV20-1 and TRBJ2-7; the D gene may be TRBD1 or TRBD2, since each aligns over 5 bases. This clonotype was obtained from a male donor with ankylosing spondylitis or in good health (not recorded which). The sample was blood, either unsorted or a sorted T cell fraction (not recorded which). The DNA reads as follows: TGCAGTGCGGGGGATTTCGAGCAGTACTTC. Its translation reads: CSAGDFEQYF.